This T cell receptor beta chain comes out of a study of blood T cell repertoires in COVID-19. J gave up 4 bases and V 4 bases, and 14 bases lay outside the gene matches. This CDR3 is 17 amino acids long. Germline CDR1 reads SGHVS; CDR2 reads FNYEAQ. Method: immunoSEQ multiplex PCR; TCRdb's copy keeps in-frame clones and lacks some. The sample consists of about 190,000 clones, 60% to 80% of them appearing once. The sequence came from a man aged 55 to 70 with active or convalescent COVID-19. The material sequenced was peripheral blood. The V and J genes are TRBV7-6 and TRBJ2-5; 8 nucleotides match TRBD1. Here the CDR3 reads CASSSTRAGGVGETQYF. The CDR3 DNA reads TGTGCCAGCAGCTCAACGAGGGCAGGGGGCGTTGGAGAGACCCAGTACTTC.